This TCR beta chain was sequenced in a study of blood T cell repertoires in COVID-19 (dated by TCRdb to about 2020). Concerning the study at large: Collaborator samples came from the United States, Italy and Spain and covered acute and convalescent phases of COVID-19. The repertoires were released in a freely available public database intended as a resource for research on the immune response to SARS-CoV-2. The samples were drawn from two sources: the first 160 participants of the ongoing ImmuneRACE study, and over 1,000 subjects contributed by 6 global collaborators. The prospective study material was composed of cDNA or gDNA derived from T cells, B-cell-depleted T cells, or PBMCs. Sample metadata almost always included a de-identified subject ID, COVID-19 status, age in years and sex. Where available, HLA class I and class II types were obtained from metadata supplied by the sample provider rather than from assay-based typing. The dataset comprised deeply sampled blood TCRbeta repertoires from subjects exposed to, actively infected with, or recovered from COVID-19. The full study reports these points: The amount of clinical and demographic metadata varied by source and participant and was provided uncurated.

TCRbeta CDR3 regions were amplified from genomic DNA by means of the immunoSEQ Assay, a bias-controlled multiplex PCR. The published analysis was carried out like this. The number of nucleated cells in each sample was estimated by amplification of reference gene primers within the assay. Sequence reads were collapsed and filtered to measure the absolute abundance of every unique TCRbeta CDR3 rearrangement. For each sample, productive Simpson clonality was calculated by taking the square root of Simpson's diversity index across productive rearrangements. Entries here come from immuneACCESS through TCRdb and include only in-frame sequences with V and J called. Some clones fail to appear in such tables; in the studies checked, an unresolved V gene covers under half of the shortfall, and the cause of the remainder is unknown. The V and J calls and the clone size are those of that table, but D and trimming were determined from the DNA. The sample table records 70,000 or so clones; 78% of these occur just once. The ten largest account for 15% to 19% of the sample.

Whole blood was collected in K2EDTA tubes by collaborating institutions according to the institutions' own protocols. Collaborator samples were shipped for TCRbeta analysis as frozen whole blood, isolated PBMCs, or DNA extracted from either sample type. The germline V gene (reference sequence) supplies CDR1 MNHEY and CDR2 SMNVEV. The CDR3 measures 15 amino acids from cysteine to phenylalanine. The only DNA kept is the CDR3, 45 bases in frame from the first base. V and J are truncated by 0 bases and 2 bases respectively, leaving an intervening sequence of 11 bases. On this clone: The antigen it binds to is not known. No base-level quality is on record; no much larger clone is a single base apart.

The source of this sequence is a human donor in a cohort sampled during active COVID-19. In this chain, TRBV27 is recombined with TRBJ2-7; possibly the D gene is TRBD1, per 5 matching bases. Sequenced input: peripheral blood. The CDR3 is CASSLSAGIPYEQYF. The DNA reads TGTGCCAGCAGTTTATCGGCAGGGATCCCCTACGAGCAGTACTTC.